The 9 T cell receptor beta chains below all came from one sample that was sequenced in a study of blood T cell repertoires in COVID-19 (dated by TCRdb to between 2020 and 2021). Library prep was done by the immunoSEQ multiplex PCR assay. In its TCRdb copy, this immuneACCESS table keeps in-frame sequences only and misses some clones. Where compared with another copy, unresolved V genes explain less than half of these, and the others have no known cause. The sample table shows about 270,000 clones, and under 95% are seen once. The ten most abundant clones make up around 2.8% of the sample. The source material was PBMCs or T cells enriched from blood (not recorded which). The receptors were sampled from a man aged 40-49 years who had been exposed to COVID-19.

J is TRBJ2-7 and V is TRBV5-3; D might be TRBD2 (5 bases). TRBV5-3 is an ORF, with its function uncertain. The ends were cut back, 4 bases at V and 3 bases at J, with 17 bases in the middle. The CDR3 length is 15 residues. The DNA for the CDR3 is TGTGCCAGAAGCAGGGAGTTTGCAAGGTACTACGAGCAGTACTTC. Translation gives CARSREFARYYEQYF.

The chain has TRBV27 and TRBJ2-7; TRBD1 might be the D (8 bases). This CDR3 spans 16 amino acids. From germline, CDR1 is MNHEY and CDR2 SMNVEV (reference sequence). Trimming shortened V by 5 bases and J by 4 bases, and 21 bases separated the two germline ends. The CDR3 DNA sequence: TGTGCCAGCAGTAAACGGACAGGGCTAGCGGAGTACGAGCAGTACTTC. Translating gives CASSKRTGLAEYEQYF.

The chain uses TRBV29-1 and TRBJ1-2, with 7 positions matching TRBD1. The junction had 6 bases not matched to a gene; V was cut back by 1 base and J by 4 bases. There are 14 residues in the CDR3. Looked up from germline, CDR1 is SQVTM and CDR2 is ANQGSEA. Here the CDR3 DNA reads TGCAGCGTTGAAGTAACAGGGGACATCTATGGCTACACCTTC. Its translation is CSVEVTGDIYGYTF.

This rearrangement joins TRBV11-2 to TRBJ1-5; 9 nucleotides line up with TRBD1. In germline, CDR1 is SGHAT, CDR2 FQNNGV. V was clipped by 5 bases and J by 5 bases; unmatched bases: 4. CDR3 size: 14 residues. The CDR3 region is CASSPGQGYQPQHF. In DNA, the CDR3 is TGTGCCAGCAGCCCGGGACAGGGCTATCAGCCCCAGCATTTT.

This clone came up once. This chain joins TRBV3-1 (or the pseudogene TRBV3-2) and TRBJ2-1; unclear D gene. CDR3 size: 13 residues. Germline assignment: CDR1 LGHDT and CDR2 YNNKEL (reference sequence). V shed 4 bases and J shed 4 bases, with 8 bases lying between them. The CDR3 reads CASSPTNYNEQFF. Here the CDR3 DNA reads TGTGCCAGCAGCCCCACTAATTACAATGAGCAGTTCTTC.

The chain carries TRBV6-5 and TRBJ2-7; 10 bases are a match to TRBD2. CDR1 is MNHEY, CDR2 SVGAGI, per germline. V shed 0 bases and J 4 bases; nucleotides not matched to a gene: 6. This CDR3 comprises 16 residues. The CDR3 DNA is TGTGCCAGCAGTTACTCGCTAGCGGGAGAAGGGTACGAGCAGTACTTC. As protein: CASSYSLAGEGYEQYF.

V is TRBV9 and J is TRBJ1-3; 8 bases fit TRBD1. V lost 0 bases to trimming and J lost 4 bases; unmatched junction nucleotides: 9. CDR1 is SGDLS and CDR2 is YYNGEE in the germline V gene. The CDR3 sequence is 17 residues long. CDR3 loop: CASSVAQQGVLGNTIYF. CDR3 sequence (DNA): TGTGCCAGCAGCGTAGCTCAACAGGGGGTGTTGGGAAACACCATATATTTT.

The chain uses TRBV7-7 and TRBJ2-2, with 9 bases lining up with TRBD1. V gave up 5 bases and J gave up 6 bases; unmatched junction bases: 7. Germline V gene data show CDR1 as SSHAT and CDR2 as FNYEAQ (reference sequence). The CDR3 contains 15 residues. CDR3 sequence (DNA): TGTGCCAGCAGCCTTGGGACAGGGTCTCCCGGGGAGCTGTTTTTT. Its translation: CASSLGTGSPGELFF.

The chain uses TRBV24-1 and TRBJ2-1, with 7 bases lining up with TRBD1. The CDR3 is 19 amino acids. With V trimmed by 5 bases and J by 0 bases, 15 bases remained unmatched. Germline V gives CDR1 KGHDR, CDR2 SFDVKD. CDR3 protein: CATSAGQVVPRSSYNEQFF. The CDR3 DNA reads TGTGCCACCAGTGCCGGACAGGTGGTCCCCAGAAGCTCCTACAATGAGCAGTTCTTC.